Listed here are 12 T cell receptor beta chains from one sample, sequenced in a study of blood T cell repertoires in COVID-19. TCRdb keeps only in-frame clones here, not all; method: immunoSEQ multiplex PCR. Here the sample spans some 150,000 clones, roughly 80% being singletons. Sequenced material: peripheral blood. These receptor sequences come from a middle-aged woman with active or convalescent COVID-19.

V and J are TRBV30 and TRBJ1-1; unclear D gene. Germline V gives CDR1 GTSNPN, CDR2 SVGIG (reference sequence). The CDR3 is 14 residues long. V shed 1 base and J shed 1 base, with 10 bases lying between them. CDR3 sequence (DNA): TGTGCCTGGAGTGCCCTGGGAGGGAACACTGAAGCTTTCTTT. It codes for CAWSALGGNTEAFF.

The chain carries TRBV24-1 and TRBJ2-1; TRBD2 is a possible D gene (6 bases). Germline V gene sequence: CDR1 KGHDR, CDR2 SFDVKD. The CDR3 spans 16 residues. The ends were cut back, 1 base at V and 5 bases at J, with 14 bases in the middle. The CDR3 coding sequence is TGTGCCACCAGTGATTTTGGTAGCGGAGTGAACAATGAGCAGTTCTTC. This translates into CATSDFGSGVNNEQFF.

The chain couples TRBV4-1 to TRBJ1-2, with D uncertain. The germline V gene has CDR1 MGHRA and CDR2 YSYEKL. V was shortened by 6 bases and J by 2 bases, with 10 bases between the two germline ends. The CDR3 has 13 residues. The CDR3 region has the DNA TGCGCCAGCAGTCGAGGATTGAACTATGGCTACACCTTC. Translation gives CASSRGLNYGYTF.

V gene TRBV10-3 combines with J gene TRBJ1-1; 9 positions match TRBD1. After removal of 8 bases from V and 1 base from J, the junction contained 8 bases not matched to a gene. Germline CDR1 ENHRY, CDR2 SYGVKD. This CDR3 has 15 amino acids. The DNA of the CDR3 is TGTGCCATCCGAGGGACAGGGAAGGCGAACACTGAAGCTTTCTTT. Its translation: CAIRGTGKANTEAFF.

The CDR3 region is CASSLRSYEQYF. The CDR3 bases are TGTGCCAGCAGCCTCAGATCCTACGAGCAGTACTTC. The chain employs TRBV12-3 or TRBV12-4 and TRBJ2-7; D unresolved. There are 12 residues in the CDR3. Trimming shortened V by 6 bases and J by 1 base, and 7 bases separated the two germline ends.

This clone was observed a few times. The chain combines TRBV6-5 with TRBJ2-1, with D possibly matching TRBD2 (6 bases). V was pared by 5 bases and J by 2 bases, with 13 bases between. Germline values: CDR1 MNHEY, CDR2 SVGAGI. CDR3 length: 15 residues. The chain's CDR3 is CASSQRGAPYNEQFF. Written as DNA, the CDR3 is TGTGCCAGCAGTCAACGCGGGGCTCCCTACAATGAGCAGTTCTTC.

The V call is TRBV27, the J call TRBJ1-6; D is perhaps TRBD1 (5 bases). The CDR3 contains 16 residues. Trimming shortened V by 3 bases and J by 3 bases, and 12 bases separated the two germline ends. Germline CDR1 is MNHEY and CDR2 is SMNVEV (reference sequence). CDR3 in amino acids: CASSLGGARYNSPLHF. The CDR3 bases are TGTGCCAGCAGTTTGGGGGGAGCACGCTATAATTCACCCCTCCACTTT.

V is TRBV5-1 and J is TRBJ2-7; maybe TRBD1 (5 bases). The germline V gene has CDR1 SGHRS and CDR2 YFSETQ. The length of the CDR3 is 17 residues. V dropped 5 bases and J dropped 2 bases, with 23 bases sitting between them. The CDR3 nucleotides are TGCGCCAGCAGACTATCCACAGGCTCTTCTACCCCCTACGAGCAGTACTTC. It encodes CASRLSTGSSTPYEQYF.

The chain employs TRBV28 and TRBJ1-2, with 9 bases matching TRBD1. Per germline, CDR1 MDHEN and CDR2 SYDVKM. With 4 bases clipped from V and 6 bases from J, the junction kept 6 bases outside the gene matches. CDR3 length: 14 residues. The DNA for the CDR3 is TGTGCCAGCAGTTGGGGACAGGGAAAGAATGGCTACACCTTC. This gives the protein CASSWGQGKNGYTF.

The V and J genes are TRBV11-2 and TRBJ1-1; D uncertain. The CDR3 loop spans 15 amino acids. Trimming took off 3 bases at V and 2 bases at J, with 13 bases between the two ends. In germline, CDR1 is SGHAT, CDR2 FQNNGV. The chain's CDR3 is CASSFSLSRNTEAFF. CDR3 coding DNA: TGTGCCAGCAGCTTTAGTCTAAGCCGTAACACTGAAGCTTTCTTT.

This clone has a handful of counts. In DNA, the CDR3 is TGTGCCAGCAGTCCCGCCGGGGGGAACACTGAAGCTTTCTTT. It translates to CASSPAGGNTEAFF. The J gene is TRBJ1-1, the V gene TRBV6-6; maybe TRBD1 (5 bases). V shed 5 bases and J shed 1 base, with 11 bases lying between them. The CDR3 has 14 amino acids. Germline assignment: CDR1 MNHNY and CDR2 SVGAGI (reference sequence).

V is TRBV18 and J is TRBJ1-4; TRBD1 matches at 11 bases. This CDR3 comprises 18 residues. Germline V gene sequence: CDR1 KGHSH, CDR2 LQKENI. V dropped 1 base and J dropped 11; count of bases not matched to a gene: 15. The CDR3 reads CASSPQLASGTGGEKLFF. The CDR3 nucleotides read TGTGCCAGCTCACCACAACTTGCTTCAGGGACAGGGGGAGAGAAACTGTTTTTT.